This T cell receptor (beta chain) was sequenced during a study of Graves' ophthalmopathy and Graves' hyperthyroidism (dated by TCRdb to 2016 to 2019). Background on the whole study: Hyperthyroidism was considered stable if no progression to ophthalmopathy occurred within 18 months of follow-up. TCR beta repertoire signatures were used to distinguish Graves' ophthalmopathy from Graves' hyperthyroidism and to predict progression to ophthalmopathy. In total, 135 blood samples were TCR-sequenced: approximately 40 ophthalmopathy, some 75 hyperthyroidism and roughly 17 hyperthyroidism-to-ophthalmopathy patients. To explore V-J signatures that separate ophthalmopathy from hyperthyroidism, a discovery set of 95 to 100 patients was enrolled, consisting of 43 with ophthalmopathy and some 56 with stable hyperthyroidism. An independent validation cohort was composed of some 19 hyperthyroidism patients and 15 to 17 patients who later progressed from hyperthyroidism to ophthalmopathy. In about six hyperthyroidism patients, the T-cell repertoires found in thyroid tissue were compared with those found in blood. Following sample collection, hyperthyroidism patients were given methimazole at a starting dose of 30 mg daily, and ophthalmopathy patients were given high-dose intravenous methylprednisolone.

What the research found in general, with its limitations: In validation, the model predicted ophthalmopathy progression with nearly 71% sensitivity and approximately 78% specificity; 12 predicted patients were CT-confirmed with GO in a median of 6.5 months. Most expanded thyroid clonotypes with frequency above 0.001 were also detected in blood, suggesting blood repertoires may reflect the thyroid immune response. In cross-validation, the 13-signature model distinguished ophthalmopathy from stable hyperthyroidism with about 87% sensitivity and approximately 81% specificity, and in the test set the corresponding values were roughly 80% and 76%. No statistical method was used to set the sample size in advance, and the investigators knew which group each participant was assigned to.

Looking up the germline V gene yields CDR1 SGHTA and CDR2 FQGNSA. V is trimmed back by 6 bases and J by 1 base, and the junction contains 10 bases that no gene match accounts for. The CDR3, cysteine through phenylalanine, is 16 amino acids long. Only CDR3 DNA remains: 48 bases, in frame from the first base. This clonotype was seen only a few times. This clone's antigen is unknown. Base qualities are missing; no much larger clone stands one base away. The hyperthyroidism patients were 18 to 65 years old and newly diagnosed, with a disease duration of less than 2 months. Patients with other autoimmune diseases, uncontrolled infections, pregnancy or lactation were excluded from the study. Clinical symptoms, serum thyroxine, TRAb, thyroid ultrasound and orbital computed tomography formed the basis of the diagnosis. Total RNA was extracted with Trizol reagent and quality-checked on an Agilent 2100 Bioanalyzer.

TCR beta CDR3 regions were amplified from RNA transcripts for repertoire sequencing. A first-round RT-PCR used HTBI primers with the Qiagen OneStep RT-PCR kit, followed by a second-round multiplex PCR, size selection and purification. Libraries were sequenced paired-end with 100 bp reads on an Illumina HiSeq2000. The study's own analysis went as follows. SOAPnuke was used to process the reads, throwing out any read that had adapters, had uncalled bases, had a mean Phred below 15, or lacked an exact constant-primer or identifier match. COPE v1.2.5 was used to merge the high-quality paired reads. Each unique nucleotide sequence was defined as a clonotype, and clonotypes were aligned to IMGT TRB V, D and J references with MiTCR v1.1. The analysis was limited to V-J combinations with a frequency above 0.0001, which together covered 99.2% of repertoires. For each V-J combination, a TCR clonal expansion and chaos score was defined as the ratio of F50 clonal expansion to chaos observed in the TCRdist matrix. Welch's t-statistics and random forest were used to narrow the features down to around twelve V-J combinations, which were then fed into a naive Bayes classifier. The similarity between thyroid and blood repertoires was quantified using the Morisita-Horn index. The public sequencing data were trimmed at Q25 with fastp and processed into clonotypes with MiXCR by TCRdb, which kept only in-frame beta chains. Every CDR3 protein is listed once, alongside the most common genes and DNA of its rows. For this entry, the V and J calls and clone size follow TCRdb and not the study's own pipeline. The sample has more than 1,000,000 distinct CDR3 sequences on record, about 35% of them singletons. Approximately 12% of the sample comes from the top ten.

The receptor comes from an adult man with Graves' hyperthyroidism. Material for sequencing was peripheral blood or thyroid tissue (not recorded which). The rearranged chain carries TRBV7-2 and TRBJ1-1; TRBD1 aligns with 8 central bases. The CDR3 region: CASSDDAGTGNTEAFF. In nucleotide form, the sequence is TGTGCCAGCAGTGACGATGCCGGGACAGGGAACACTGAAGCTTTCTTT.